Listed below are T cell receptor beta chains from one sample, sequenced in a study of blood T cell repertoires in COVID-19. Method: immunoSEQ multiplex PCR; TCRdb's copy keeps in-frame clones and lacks some. The sample consists of 130,000 or so clones, around four fifths of them appearing once. Sequencing was performed on PBMCs or T cells enriched from blood (not recorded which). The receptors were gathered from a woman between 45 and 65 years old with acute COVID-19. CDR3s include the opening cysteine and the closing phenylalanine or tryptophan. D genes are given only for firm matches. Rows give clone size only sometimes, using once, few, many, or a class for an expanded clone.

V	D	size	J	DNA	CDR3
TRBV13	TRBD2	NA	TRBJ2-7	TGTGCCAGCAGCTGGACTAGCGGGAGTTCCGAGCAGTACTTC	CASSWTSGSSEQYF
TRBV6-2/TRBV6-3	TRBD1	NA	TRBJ1-1	TGTGCCAGCAGTCAAAATCCGGGACAGGGTAGCACTGAAGCTTTCTTT	CASSQNPGQGSTEAFF
TRBV11-2	TRBD1	once	TRBJ1-5	TGTGCCAGCAGCATGACAGGGGATCAGCCCCAGCATTTT	CASSMTGDQPQHF
TRBV5-1	TRBD1	NA	TRBJ1-2	TGCGCCAGCAGCACCGGACAGGGCTTGAATGGCTACACCTTC	CASSTGQGLNGYTF
TRBV28	NA	NA	TRBJ2-7	TGTGCCAGCAGTTTTGAGAATCGGCGGGCTCCCTACGAGCAGTACTTC	CASSFENRRAPYEQYF
TRBV28	TRBD1	NA	TRBJ2-7	TGTGCCAGCAGTAAGCCCGGACAGGGAATTCGCGAGCAGTACTTC	CASSKPGQGIREQYF
TRBV18	NA	few	TRBJ2-2	TGTGCCAGCTCACGAGACAGGAGTTTCACCGGGGAGCTGTTTTTT	CASSRDRSFTGELFF
TRBV6-5	NA	NA	TRBJ2-4	TGTCCCTTACAGGGAGCCAAAAACATTCAGTACTTC	CPLQGAKNIQYF
TRBV19	TRBD1	NA	TRBJ1-1	TGTGCCAGTAGTATGAGGACAGGGAGCACTGAAGCTTTCTTT	CASSMRTGSTEAFF
TRBV4-1	TRBD2	NA	TRBJ2-5	TGCGCCAGCAGCCACAGGATGCCGGGAGGGTCCCAAGAGACCCAGTACTTC	CASSHRMPGGSQETQYF
TRBV12-3/TRBV12-4	TRBD1	NA	TRBJ2-3	TGTGCCAGCACCCCGGACAGGGAATATACGCAGTATTTT	CASTPDREYTQYF
TRBV21-1	NA	NA	TRBJ1-2	TGTGCCAGCAGCAAAATAAGCGGGGGTTGGTACACCTTC	CASSKISGGWYTF
TRBV18	NA	NA	TRBJ1-2	TGTGCCAGCTCACTTGTCCCCCCATCGTCAGGCTATGGCTACACCTTC	CASSLVPPSSGYGYTF
TRBV29-1	TRBD2	few	TRBJ2-7	TGCAGCGTTGAAACCCTAGCGGGAAGGTACGAGCAGTACTTC	CSVETLAGRYEQYF
TRBV25-1	TRBD2	NA	TRBJ2-1	TGTGCCAGCTTCTCAACGGGAGGACCCAACCAGCAGTTCTTC	CASFSTGGPNQQFF
TRBV10-2	TRBD2	NA	TRBJ2-2	TGCGCCAGCATAATAGCGGGAGGGGGGGCCGGGGAGCTGTTTTTT	CASIIAGGGAGELFF
TRBV10-3	TRBD1	NA	TRBJ2-1	TGTGCCATCAGTGCCGGGACAGGGCGAATATACAATGAGCAGTTCTTC	CAISAGTGRIYNEQFF
TRBV6-1	TRBD1	NA	TRBJ2-3	TGTGCCAGCAGTGCAATTAACCGGGGACAGGGGGCCCAAGATACGCAGTATTTT	CASSAINRGQGAQDTQYF
TRBV3-1/TRBV3-2	TRBD2	NA	TRBJ2-1	TGTGCCAGCAGCCCCCTTAGCGGGAGCGTAAATGAGCAGTTCTTC	CASSPLSGSVNEQFF
TRBV19	TRBD1	NA	TRBJ1-6	TGTGCCAGCGGAGACAGGGCCTCCAATTCACCCCTCCACTTT	CASGDRASNSPLHF
TRBV27	NA	once	TRBJ2-7	TGTGCCAGCAGTCCGGGTGGGGGCGCGCCCTACGAGCAGTACTTC	CASSPGGGAPYEQYF
TRBV4-3	NA	NA	TRBJ2-1	TGCGCCAGCAGCCTCCGACAGGACTACAATGAGCAGTTCTTC	CASSLRQDYNEQFF
TRBV19	NA	NA	TRBJ2-1	TGTGCCAGTAGTATAGCGAGGCTAGGGGGATACAATGAGCAGTTCTTC	CASSIARLGGYNEQFF
TRBV2	NA	NA	TRBJ2-1	TGTGCCAGCAGTCCCGGGGTAGTAGCCGATGAGCAGTTCTTC	CASSPGVVADEQFF
TRBV5-1	TRBD1	NA	TRBJ1-6	TGCGCCAGCAGCTTAGAGGCAGGGGGTAATTCACCCCTCCACTTT	CASSLEAGGNSPLHF
TRBV2	TRBD2	once	TRBJ2-7	TGTGCCAGCAGTAGGACTAGCGGGTTGTACGAGCAGTACTTC	CASSRTSGLYEQYF
TRBV5-4	TRBD1	NA	TRBJ1-2	TGTGCCAGCAGCTTGTCGTCAGGGGGTAGTGGCTACACCTTC	CASSLSSGGSGYTF
TRBV6-6	NA	NA	TRBJ1-4	TGTGCCAGCAGTTACGGTTCCGTCAGTAATGAAAAACTGTTTTTT	CASSYGSVSNEKLFF
TRBV29-1	TRBD1	NA	TRBJ1-2	TGCAGCGTTATTGGGGACAGCTATGGCTACACCTTC	CSVIGDSYGYTF
TRBV15	TRBD1	NA	TRBJ2-5	TGTGCCACCAGCAGAGGCGGGACAGGGGGAGAGACCCAGTACTTC	CATSRGGTGGETQYF
TRBV7-8	NA	NA	TRBJ2-2	TGTGCCAGCAGCCTCTTTGAGGCGGCGAACACCGGGGAGCTGTTTTTT	CASSLFEAANTGELFF
TRBV3-1/TRBV3-2	NA	NA	TRBJ2-1	TGTGCCAGCAGCCAAGCCGGGGAGCAGTTCTTC	CASSQAGEQFF
TRBV4-1	NA	NA	TRBJ2-5	TGCGCCAGCAGCCAAGAGGGGGTCCTAGCGTCCCAAGAGACCCAGTACTTC	CASSQEGVLASQETQYF
TRBV25-1	NA	NA	TRBJ1-2	TGTGCCAGCAGGGGAGGGGGAGGCTATGGCTACACCTTC	CASRGGGGYGYTF
TRBV2	TRBD2	NA	TRBJ2-7	TGTGCCAGCAGTTCGTCTAGCGGCCGCTACGAGCAGTACTTC	CASSSSSGRYEQYF
TRBV7-3	NA	NA	TRBJ2-7	TGTGCCAGCAGCCCGTCCCCCGGGACACTTTACGAGCAGTACTTC	CASSPSPGTLYEQYF
TRBV6-5	NA	NA	TRBJ1-1	TGTGCCGCGCATAGGGAGGGGGAGATGAACACTGAAGCTTTCTTT	CAAHREGEMNTEAFF
TRBV15	TRBD2	once	TRBJ2-7	TGTGCCACCAGTAGGGGACGGGGGGGTTCCTACGAGCAGTACTTC	CATSRGRGGSYEQYF
TRBV18	NA	NA	TRBJ2-3	TGTGCCAGCTCACCACCGGAGCCGGCAGATACGCAGTATTTT	CASSPPEPADTQYF
TRBV18	TRBD1	NA	TRBJ2-7	TGTGCCAGCTCACCCGCGGGACAGGGCCGGCACGAGCAGTACTTC	CASSPAGQGRHEQYF
TRBV11-1	NA	NA	TRBJ2-1	TGTGCCAGCAGCTTGGACTTAAGCTCCTACAATGAGCAGTTCTTC	CASSLDLSSYNEQFF
TRBV7-2	TRBD2	once	TRBJ2-3	TGTGCCAGCAGCAACCCAGCGGGAGGGGGGACCACAGATACGCAGTATTTT	CASSNPAGGGTTDTQYF
TRBV3-1/TRBV3-2	NA	NA	TRBJ2-5	TGTGCCAGCAGCCAATCAGGACAGTTCCAAGAGACCCAGTACTTC	CASSQSGQFQETQYF
TRBV6-2/TRBV6-3	NA	NA	TRBJ1-6	TGTGCCAGCAGTTATATCGGGAGTTCACCCCTCCACTTT	CASSYIGSSPLHF
TRBV9	NA	NA	TRBJ1-2	TGTGCCAGCAGCGACCGAAGGACAGAGGGCTATGGCTACACCTTC	CASSDRRTEGYGYTF
TRBV4-2	TRBD1	NA	TRBJ2-2	TGTGCCAGCAGCCAATTTGGGACAGTGAACACCGGGGAGCTGTTTTTT	CASSQFGTVNTGELFF
TRBV7-9	NA	once	TRBJ1-3	TGTGCCAGCAGCCTTACAGTGAACTCTGGAAACACCATATATTTT	CASSLTVNSGNTIYF
TRBV9	TRBD2	once	TRBJ2-1	TGTGCCAGCAGCTCCAGCCTAGCGGGAGTTTACAATGAGCAGTTCTTC	CASSSSLAGVYNEQFF
TRBV7-8	NA	NA	TRBJ2-1	TGTGCCAGCAGCTTAGTCGCCATTTCTAGTCGTAATGAGCAGTTCTTC	CASSLVAISSRNEQFF
TRBV3-1/TRBV3-2	TRBD1	NA	TRBJ2-2	TGTGCCAGCAGCCAAGTCTCTACAGGGGGCTTGGACGGGGAGCTGTTTTTT	CASSQVSTGGLDGELFF
TRBV29-1	TRBD1	NA	TRBJ1-4	TGCAGCGTTGGATCGGACAGGGGCCCAGGCTATGAAAAACTGTTTTTT	CSVGSDRGPGYEKLFF